This T cell receptor beta chain appears in the sequencing data of a study of siplizumab effects on memory and regulatory T cells. The CDR3 is made up of 11 amino acids. CDR1 is SNHLY and CDR2 is FYNNEI in the germline V gene. The V end was cut by 8 bases, the J end by 2 bases, with 5 bases between. Sequencing used immunoSEQ multiplex PCR; TCRdb keeps in-frame clones, though not all of them. The sample includes fewer than 130,000 clones, about nine tenths of them seen just once. To note about this clone: Its specificity is unknown.

Regarding the study as a whole: Alloreactive sequences traceable to unstimulated CD4+ memory cells were significantly reduced by siplizumab. Whether the proliferating Tregs (from siplizumab cultures) were suppressive was not confirmed.

Material: CD4+ T cells sorted from blood. The chain uses TRBV2 and TRBJ2-3, with D uncertain. This TCR was sampled from a human donor in good health. The CDR3 bases are TGTGCCAGCCGTTTCACAGATACGCAGTATTTT. Its protein is CASRFTDTQYF. Supplemented by reference TRBV2 and TRBJ2-3, the full variable domain reads EPEVTQTPSHQVTQMGQEVILRCVPISNHLYFYWYRQILGQKVEFLVSFYNNEISEKSEIFDDQFSVERPDGSNFTLKIRSTKLEDSAMYFCASRFTDTQYFGPGTRLTVL.